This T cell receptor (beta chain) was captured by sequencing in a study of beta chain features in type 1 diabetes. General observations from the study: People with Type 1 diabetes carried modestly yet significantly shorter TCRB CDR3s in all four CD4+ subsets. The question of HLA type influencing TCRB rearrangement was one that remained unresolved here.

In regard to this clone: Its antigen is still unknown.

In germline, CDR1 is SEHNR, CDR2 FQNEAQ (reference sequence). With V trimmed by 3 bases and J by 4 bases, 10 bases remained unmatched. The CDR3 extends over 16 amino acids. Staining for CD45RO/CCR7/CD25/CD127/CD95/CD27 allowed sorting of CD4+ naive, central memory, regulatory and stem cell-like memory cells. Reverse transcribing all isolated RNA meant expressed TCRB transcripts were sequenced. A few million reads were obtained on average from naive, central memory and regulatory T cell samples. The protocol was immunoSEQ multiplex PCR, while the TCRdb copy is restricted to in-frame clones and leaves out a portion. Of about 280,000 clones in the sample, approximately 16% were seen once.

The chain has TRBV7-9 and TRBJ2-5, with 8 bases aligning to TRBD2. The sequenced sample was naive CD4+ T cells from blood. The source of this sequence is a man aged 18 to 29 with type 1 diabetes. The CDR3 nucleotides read TGTGCCAGCAGCTTTAACCCACTAGCGGCTGGAGAGACCCAGTACTTC. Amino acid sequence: CASSFNPLAAGETQYF.